This TCR beta chain came from a study of cytomegalovirus exposure and HLA in healthy donors (dated 2017 in TCRdb). Study-wide context: An earlier analysis of a few hundred of the donors reported 276 Gb of sequence data and approximately 120 million unique TCR beta sequences obtained from around 180 million T cells. Typing coverage differed by locus: A, B, C, DRB1 and DQB1 were typed in roughly 620-630 donors, DQA1 in 500 to 550, DPA1 in 600 to 610, and DPB1 in approximately 450. Alongside the repertoire data, information on donor age, sex, ethnicity and CMV serostatus was compiled. An earlier analysis of 500 to 650 of the donors applied high-throughput TCR beta sequencing to assess whether each TCR beta V gene segment acted as functional or pseudogenic. HLA typing covered class I and class II loci at four-digit resolution. Across about 380 genotyped donors of the cohort, an average of roughly 250,000 unique TCR beta nucleotide sequences per donor were sequenced, and roughly 18% of those sequences were non-productive. Rather than using new phenotypic data, the later analysis identified candidate immune exposures from TCR beta sequences and from how often those sequences occurred across donors. A later analysis re-examined previously published TCR beta repertoires from several hundred donors and added high-resolution HLA genotyping to investigate patterns of TCR occurrence. Of the 398 genotyped donors, 65% to 90% fell in the genetic ancestry cluster associated with self-reported Caucasian donors. An early release that covered approximately 600 HLA-typed donors contained approximately 300 gigabases of sequencing data and 85 million to 100 million unique TCR sequences. Four to six DR-DQ haplotypes were handled as single units for association and clustering, since linkage in the cohort was strong. The study aimed to test whether signatures of past pathogen exposure could be identified by cataloging public T cell receptors. The T cell repertoires of roughly 660 subjects were profiled by immunosequencing and related to cytomegalovirus serostatus. A later genetic analysis used genome-wide SNP genotypes for about 60% of the roughly 700 donors, treating that subset as a discovery cohort. All discovery cohort repertoires had been generated using a single sequencing platform. In addition to the first cohort of about 650 subjects, a separate validation cohort of 130 or so different subjects was used. To predict cytomegalovirus infection status, the study brought together high-throughput TCR immunosequencing, statistical association of individual TCRs with disease status, and machine learning. Study-wide conclusions, independent of this receptor: The sequencing pipeline was judged likely to have produced a cluster of highly shared sequence variants as a technical artifact. Most TCR sequences were observed very rarely across donors, whereas some public TCRs were present in many individuals. HLA typing was unavailable for some donors at each locus, so association tests used only the typed subset. Some IMGT-functional V segments, including TRBV6-2 and TRBV6-3, could not be told apart with the 87-base-pair reads, so those segments were excluded. In a later genetic analysis, fewer N-insertions in productive TCRs were reported among donors in an Asian-associated ancestry cluster than the roughly 710-donor mean. Compared with equally common non-associated chains, HLA-associated TCR beta chains in a later analysis were more clonally expanded and had lower generation probabilities. Broadly in line with IMGT annotations, most TCR beta V segments showed up in productive rearrangements about 87% or about 30% of the time in an earlier analysis of approximately 600 of the donors. Linkage disequilibrium might explain the correlated functional status among segregating V segments, but an unknown experimental factor could not be excluded. Specific HLA alleles were associated with around 18,000 TCR beta sequences at a false discovery rate of 0.05 in a later analysis. Immune exposure information for the cohort was limited to CMV serostatus. It was suggested by the authors that the approach could potentially be generalized to other disease states and immunological phenotypes. The study listed 150 to 200 TCR beta chains as associated with cytomegalovirus. In a later genetic analysis, a missense DCLRE1C variant was associated with V-gene and J-gene trimming of TCR beta chains, and the association was replicated in an independent cohort. The presence/absence analyses assumed that sequencing depth was roughly uniform across donors, and that assumption may not be true. In a later analysis, most CMV-associated TCR beta chains were found to appear HLA-restricted, with HLA associations seemingly driven largely by CMV exposure. In both the original and validation cohorts, the classifier was reported to diagnose cytomegalovirus status with high specificity and sensitivity. When HLA alleles, especially DR and DQ, strongly co-occurred, attributing TCR associations to individual alleles was difficult. A further reported finding was that TCR beta sequences accurately predicted the HLA-A and HLA-B alleles for most subjects in the first cohort. In vitro tests confirmed that a few of the cytomegalovirus-associated TCR beta chains recognize cytomegalovirus antigens. This cohort had only TCR beta chains sequenced, and the lack of alpha or paired-chain data limited which features could be detected. A later analysis found that TCR association rates varied across HLA loci, with DRB1 alleles showing the most associated TCRs and HLA-C alleles the fewest. A later analysis reported that several top co-occurrence clusters appeared linked to parvovirus B19, influenza, CMV and Epstein-Barr virus. Because counts were too low, 15 or so rarely observed V segments, including chromosome 9 orphons, were excluded from the earlier analysis of fewer than 650 of the donors.

The cohort consisted of 650 to 700 healthy bone marrow donors. At the time of sampling, every cohort member was nominally healthy, though immune exposures that went unrecorded were likely present. The donor tested CMV seronegative and was one of the 352 seronegative cohort members. Each donor provided a peripheral blood sample, and peripheral blood mononuclear cells were used for TCR beta sequencing. Genomic DNA extraction from the blood cell samples was performed with the Qiagen DNeasy Blood Extraction Kit. Trimming costs V 5 bases and J 7 bases, and their ends lie 14 bases apart. The CDR3 sequence holds 14 residues, the cysteine and phenylalanine included. Kept here is only the CDR3 DNA, which spans 42 bases and is read in frame from base 1. According to the germline V gene (reference sequence), CDR1 reads SSHAT and CDR2 reads FNYEAQ. Library preparation used the immunoSEQ multiplex PCR assay. A mixture of 60 forward primers for TCR Vbeta segments and 13 reverse primers for TCR Jbeta segments was used in the multiplex PCR. Amplification of the CDR3 region of rearranged TCR beta genes was performed with a multiplex PCR assay on genomic DNA. The amplified TCR beta libraries were sequenced on the Illumina HiSeq System as 87-base-pair reads. The original methods were these. A later analysis counted approximately 74 million unique TCR beta chains across the 550 to 750 repertoires, and some 12 million of these chains were shared by at least two donors. To remove PCR and sequencing errors, raw reads were error-corrected and collapsed into unique sequences using a nearest-neighbor algorithm that merged closely related sequences. V, D and J gene segments were assigned by aligning CDR3 sequences to IMGT reference sequences. For a sequence to be retained, a match of at least six nucleotides to both a V gene segment and a J gene segment was required. A rearrangement counted as productive if the CDR3 had no stop codons and remained in frame with V and J, and every other rearrangement counted as non-productive. CDR3 was defined according to IMGT convention as the region running from the second conserved V-encoded cysteine to the conserved J-encoded phenylalanine. Sequences without an unambiguous match to a single V gene segment were excluded from the earlier analysis of several hundred of the donors. In an earlier analysis of about 590 of the donors, a V segment was called functional when productive rearrangements were above 56.7%, and segregating when the standard deviation between donors exceeded 5%. A statistical classification framework was built for diagnosing cytomegalovirus status from the catalog of TCR beta chain sequences. In a later analysis, V and J genes were assigned by comparing TCR nucleotide sequences against IMGT/GENE-DB human TR gene sequences. Using the TCRdist pipeline, a later analysis assigned CDR3 sequences along with most-parsimonious VDJ recombination scenarios. In a later analysis, each TCR beta chain was defined by its CDR3 amino acid sequence together with its V-gene family, and reads lacking a unique V-gene family were excluded. In a later analysis, several hundred highly shared, low-generation-probability nucleotide sequences were removed to address suspected cross-contamination and a sequencing artifact. In a later analysis, a clonal expansion index for each public chain was calculated from normalized within-repertoire ranks of inferred template counts. A later analysis computed generation probabilities with a VDJ recombination model fitted to out-of-frame rearrangements, and checked the results against IGoR. In a later analysis, TCR-TCR, TCR-HLA and TCR-CMV co-occurrence was scored with hypergeometric tests, and a repertoire-size bias correction was applied to TCR pairs. A later analysis estimated false discovery rates by permuting HLA or CMV assignments 20 times. In a later analysis, co-occurring TCRs were grouped using DBSCAN, with TCRdist sequence similarity added in when clustering inside HLA-allele-positive subsets. Co-occurrence clustering excluded repertoires with fewer than 30,000 or more than 120,000 public chains, plus five with anomalous nucleotide sharing. TCRdb carries this immuneACCESS record with in-frame sequences only. Its versions omit some clonotypes, under half of them owing to an unresolved V gene in the studies checked, with the rest unexplained. V, J and clone size are those of that table, while D and trimming were read from the DNA. The sample table shows 210,000 or so clones, and around 83% are seen once. 0.2% to 0.25% of the sample comes from the top ten.

Comment on this clone: This receptor's antigen is unknown. Base qualities are missing; no much larger clone stands one base away.

This TCR derives from a girl aged 2-10 years in good health and CMV-seronegative. Sequencing was carried out using PBMCs. The chain was built from TRBV7-7 and TRBJ2-2, with no confident D gene call. CDR3 loop: CASSPAPAGGELFF. The nucleotides are TGTGCCAGCAGCCCCGCCCCCGCCGGCGGGGAGCTGTTTTTT. Here the CDR3 is joined to the reference TRBV7-7 and TRBJ2-2 genes, and the full variable domain is: GAGVSQSPRYKVTKRGQDVTLRCDPISSHATLYWYQQALGQGPEFLTYFNYEAQPDKSGLPSDRFSAERPEGSISTLTIQRTEQRDSAMYRCASSPAPAGGELFFGEGSRLTVL.